This TCR beta chain originates from a study of regulatory T cells in long-lasting Graves disease. This clonotype was seen repeatedly, ten times or more. Investigators prepared the TCR beta libraries by applying iRepertoire HTBI primers and Arm-PCR of CDR3 regions. TCRdb recomputed calls from the multiplex PCR reads with MiXCR, one row per CDR3 protein. The profile shows a few hundred thousand distinct CDR3 sequences, roughly a fifth of them singletons. Stated time point: newly diagnosed GD, antithyroid drugs for less than 3 months. PBMC RNA served as the TCR library source. An endocrinology department in Xi'an, China, supplied the patients. Germline-derived CDR1 and CDR2 are MDHEN and SYDVKM. There are 15 residues in the CDR3. The J segment lost 4 bases and the V segment lost 5 bases, leaving 6 bases of the junction unmatched.

The clonotype originates from a female donor with Graves disease. The J gene is TRBJ2-7, the V gene TRBV28, with TRBD1 matching 12 bases. Sequencing used peripheral blood mononuclear cells (PBMCs), obtained at new diagnosis, from a patient treated with antithyroid drugs. The CDR3: CASSVGTGGEYEQYF. CDR3 coding DNA: TGTGCCAGCAGTGTCGGGACAGGGGGCGAATACGAGCAGTACTTC.